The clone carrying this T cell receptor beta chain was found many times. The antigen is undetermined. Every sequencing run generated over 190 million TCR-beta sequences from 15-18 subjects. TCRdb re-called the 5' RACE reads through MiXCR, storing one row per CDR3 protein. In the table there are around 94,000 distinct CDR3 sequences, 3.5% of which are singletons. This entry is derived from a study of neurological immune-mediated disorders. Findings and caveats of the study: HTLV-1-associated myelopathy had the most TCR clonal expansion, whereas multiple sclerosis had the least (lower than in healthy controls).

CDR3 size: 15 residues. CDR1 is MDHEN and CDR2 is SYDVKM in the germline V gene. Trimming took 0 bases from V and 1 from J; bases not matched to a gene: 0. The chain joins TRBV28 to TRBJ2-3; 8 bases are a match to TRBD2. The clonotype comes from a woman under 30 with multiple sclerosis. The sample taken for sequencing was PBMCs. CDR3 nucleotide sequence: TGTGCCAGCAGTTTATGGACTAGCGGCACAGATACGCAGTATTTT. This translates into CASSLWTSGTDTQYF.